The rows below give T cell receptor beta chains drawn from one sample of a study of blood T cell repertoires in COVID-19. Clones were read by immunoSEQ multiplex PCR, and TCRdb kept only the in-frame ones, dropping some. The sample includes approximately 270,000 clones, over 85% of them seen just once. Specimen: PBMCs or T cells enriched from blood (not recorded which). The receptors derive from a woman aged 55-70 years who had recovered from COVID-19. CDR3s include the opening cysteine and the closing phenylalanine or tryptophan. D genes are given only for firm matches. Clone size is not always given. Where it is, it says once, few, many or a class for expanded clones.

TRBD1,TRBJ2-1,TRBV5-1,-,CASSLNGQGVSYNEQFF,TGCGCCAGCAGCTTGAATGGACAGGGGGTCTCCTACAATGAGCAGTTCTTC
TRBD1,TRBJ2-2,TRBV28,-,CASSPTTNRGLDTGELFF,TGTGCCAGCAGTCCAACGACGAACAGGGGGCTAGACACCGGGGAGCTGTTTTTT
-,TRBJ1-2,TRBV6-5,-,CASTRDSPNYGYTF,TGTGCCAGCACCCGTGACAGTCCTAACTATGGCTACACCTTC
-,TRBJ1-5,TRBV28,-,CASSSDSPNQPQHF,TGTGCCAGCAGTTCGGACAGTCCGAATCAGCCCCAGCATTTT
TRBD1,TRBJ1-5,TRBV28,-,CASSLYRGQHSNQPQHF,TGTGCCAGCAGTTTATACAGGGGACAACATAGCAATCAGCCCCAGCATTTT
-,TRBJ1-4,TRBV3-1/TRBV3-2,-,CASSQRGTEKLFF,TGTGCCAGCAGCCAACGGGGGACTGAAAAACTGTTTTTT
-,TRBJ1-6,TRBV15,-,CATRQGRSSYNSPLHF,TGTGCCACCAGACAGGGAAGGAGCTCCTATAATTCACCCCTCCACTTT
-,TRBJ2-1,TRBV18,-,CASSPTTYNEQFF,TGTGCCAGCTCACCGACTACCTACAATGAGCAGTTCTTC
-,TRBJ1-6,TRBV28,-,CASSSPTGFNSPLHF,TGTGCCAGCAGTTCACCGACAGGTTTTAATTCACCCCTCCACTTT
TRBD1,TRBJ2-2,TRBV18,-,CASSPGTANTGELFF,TGTGCCAGCTCACCGGGGACAGCGAACACCGGGGAGCTGTTTTTT
-,TRBJ1-3,TRBV6-5,-,CASTGGGSGNTIYF,TGTGCCAGCACGGGGGGCGGATCTGGAAACACCATATATTTT
TRBD1,TRBJ2-7,TRBV7-9,-,CASSLGDRRYF,TGTGCCAGCAGCTTAGGGGACAGACGGTACTTC
-,TRBJ2-7,TRBV29-1,-,CSVLFGPAYEQYF,TGCAGCGTTCTTTTTGGGCCGGCCTACGAGCAGTACTTC
-,TRBJ1-4,TRBV15,many,CATSVRQADNEKLFF,TGTGCCACCAGCGTCAGGCAGGCAGATAATGAAAAACTGTTTTTT
TRBD2,TRBJ2-5,TRBV13,-,CASSTPSGETQYF,TGTGCCAGCAGCACTCCTAGCGGAGAGACCCAGTACTTC
TRBD1,TRBJ2-2,TRBV2,-,CASRDRGFTGELFF,TGTGCCAGCAGGGACAGGGGCTTCACCGGGGAGCTGTTTTTT
TRBD2,TRBJ2-7,TRBV28,few,CASSPPGLDYEQYF,TGTGCCAGCAGTCCTCCGGGACTAGATTACGAGCAGTACTTC
-,TRBJ2-5,TRBV7-9,-,CASSLDGIQETQYF,TGTGCCAGCAGCCTGGACGGGATACAAGAGACCCAGTACTTC
-,TRBJ2-3,TRBV10-3,-,CAISEGGIADTQYF,TGTGCCATCAGTGAGGGAGGGATCGCAGATACGCAGTATTTT
-,TRBJ2-2,TRBV2,-,CASSPTPGTGELFF,TGTGCCAGCAGTCCAACTCCGGGCACCGGGGAGCTGTTTTTT
-,TRBJ1-2,TRBV13,few,CASSPTGQGEEDYGYTF,TGTGCCAGCAGCCCGACCGGGCAAGGGGAGGAAGACTATGGCTACACCTTC
-,TRBJ1-1,TRBV30,few,CAWSSGVTLEAFF,TGTGCCTGGAGTTCAGGGGTAACTCTGGAAGCTTTCTTT
-,TRBJ2-7,TRBV19,-,CASSASGLGYEQYF,TGTGCCAGTAGTGCGTCGGGACTCGGCTACGAGCAGTACTTC
-,TRBJ2-2,TRBV2,-,CASSPEGSYTGELFF,TGTGCCAGCAGTCCTGAGGGCAGCTACACCGGGGAGCTGTTTTTT
TRBD1,TRBJ1-1,TRBV28,-,CASSLFPGGAGTEAFF,TGTGCCAGCAGTTTATTTCCAGGGGGCGCCGGCACTGAAGCTTTCTTT
TRBD1,TRBJ1-6,TRBV6-4,-,CASSDEQGTPLHF,TGTGCCAGCAGTGACGAACAGGGGACACCCCTCCACTTT
TRBD1,TRBJ1-5,TRBV28,-,CATQDRGSRNQPQHF,TGTGCCACCCAGGACAGGGGGAGTCGCAATCAGCCCCAGCATTTT
-,TRBJ2-2,TRBV5-1,few,CASSLGAFNTGELFF,TGCGCCAGCAGCTTGGGGGCCTTTAACACCGGGGAGCTGTTTTTT
TRBD2,TRBJ2-1,TRBV10-1,-,CASSDRVAGKDEQFF,TGCGCCAGCAGTGATCGGGTAGCGGGTAAAGATGAGCAGTTCTTC
TRBD1,TRBJ1-2,TRBV28,-,CASSLYGQGSGYTF,TGTGCCAGCAGTTTATACGGACAGGGAAGTGGCTACACCTTC
-,TRBJ2-7,TRBV6-6,once,CASSLPGGEQYF,TGTGCCAGCAGTCTGCCGGGTGGAGAGCAGTACTTC
-,TRBJ2-3,TRBV30,-,CAWSDRLAGDTQYF,TGTGCCTGGAGTGATAGGCTAGCCGGAGATACGCAGTATTTT
TRBD1,TRBJ2-4,TRBV3-1/TRBV3-2,-,CASSRLDRDKNIQYF,TGTGCCAGCAGCCGCTTAGACAGGGACAAAAACATTCAGTACTTC
TRBD2,TRBJ2-1,TRBV11-2,-,CASSLRLAGIYNEQFF,TGTGCCAGCAGCTTACGACTAGCGGGGATATACAATGAGCAGTTCTTC
-,TRBJ2-7,TRBV28,-,CASKQGGNEQYF,TGTGCCAGCAAACAGGGGGGGAACGAGCAGTACTTC
-,TRBJ1-4,TRBV10-3,-,CAISESGPNEKLFF,TGTGCCATCAGTGAGTCTGGGCCTAATGAAAAACTGTTTTTT
TRBD1,TRBJ2-7,TRBV30,-,CAWSRSGGWEQYF,TGTGCCTGGAGTAGGTCAGGGGGTTGGGAGCAGTACTTC
-,TRBJ1-4,TRBV5-1,-,CASSLVLSGEEKLFF,TGCGCCAGCAGCTTGGTCTTATCGGGAGAGGAAAAACTGTTTTTT
-,TRBJ2-3,TRBV20-1,-,CSAYSGVTQYF,TGCAGTGCTTATTCGGGGGTTACGCAGTATTTT
-,TRBJ1-1,TRBV3-1/TRBV3-2,-,CASSRSTGSGNTEAFF,TGTGCCAGCAGCCGATCAACAGGGTCGGGGAACACTGAAGCTTTCTTT
TRBD2,TRBJ2-2,TRBV24-1,-,CATSDSEAGTYTGELFF,TGTGCCACCAGTGATTCGGAAGCGGGGACGTACACCGGGGAGCTGTTTTTT
TRBD2,TRBJ2-1,TRBV7-3,-,CASSPGTSYNEQFF,TGTGCCAGCAGCCCCGGGACTAGCTACAATGAGCAGTTCTTC
TRBD1,TRBJ2-2,TRBV18,-,CASSPDRVVTGELFF,TGTGCCAGCTCACCAGACAGGGTTGTAACCGGGGAGCTGTTTTTT
-,TRBJ1-2,TRBV19,-,CASGFLTAAKGYGYTF,TGTGCCAGTGGATTTTTGACAGCTGCTAAGGGGTATGGCTACACCTTC
TRBD2,TRBJ2-5,TRBV5-1,-,CASSLFSIGSGGAQETQYF,TGCGCCAGCAGCTTGTTCTCCATAGGCAGCGGGGGGGCCCAAGAGACCCAGTACTTC
TRBD2,TRBJ2-3,TRBV7-3,-,CASSLRTSGGANTDTQYF,TGTGCCAGCAGCTTACGGACTAGCGGGGGGGCGAATACAGATACGCAGTATTTT
TRBD1,TRBJ1-2,TRBV5-8,-,CASSLDRGTGERGYTF,TGTGCCAGCAGCTTGGATAGGGGGACAGGGGAGCGCGGCTACACCTTC
-,TRBJ1-1,TRBV5-1,-,CASSLGGSLTEAFF,TGCGCCAGCAGCTTGGGAGGGTCACTTACTGAAGCTTTCTTT
TRBD1,TRBJ2-5,TRBV3-1/TRBV3-2,-,CASTPWGQGQETQYF,TGTGCCAGCACTCCGTGGGGACAGGGTCAAGAGACCCAGTACTTC
-,TRBJ2-1,TRBV3-1/TRBV3-2,-,CASSQVVSRAEQFF,TGTGCCAGCAGCCAAGTCGTTTCCCGAGCAGAGCAGTTCTTC
-,TRBJ2-7,TRBV14,-,CASSQDYRGFREQYF,TGTGCCAGCAGCCAAGATTATAGGGGGTTTCGCGAGCAGTACTTC
TRBD2,TRBJ2-7,TRBV2,-,CASSEMYGGDEQYF,TGTGCCAGCAGTGAGATGTACGGGGGGGACGAGCAGTACTTC
-,TRBJ1-1,TRBV7-8,-,CASSLVGADTEAFF,TGTGCCAGCAGCTTAGTGGGGGCGGACACTGAAGCTTTCTTT
-,TRBJ1-2,TRBV5-5,-,CASSRAGVYGYTF,TGTGCCAGCAGCCGCGCGGGGGTCTATGGCTACACCTTC
TRBD1,TRBJ2-3,TRBV7-9,-,CASSSGTGTDTQYF,TGTGCCAGCAGCTCCGGGACAGGCACAGATACGCAGTATTTT
TRBD2,TRBJ2-1,TRBV6-5,-,CASTPGLAGGQQFF,TGTGCCAGCACCCCCGGACTAGCGGGAGGCCAGCAGTTCTTC
TRBD1,TRBJ1-6,TRBV10-1,many,CASSELRGNSPLHF,TGCGCCAGCAGTGAGCTCAGGGGGAATTCACCCCTCCACTTT